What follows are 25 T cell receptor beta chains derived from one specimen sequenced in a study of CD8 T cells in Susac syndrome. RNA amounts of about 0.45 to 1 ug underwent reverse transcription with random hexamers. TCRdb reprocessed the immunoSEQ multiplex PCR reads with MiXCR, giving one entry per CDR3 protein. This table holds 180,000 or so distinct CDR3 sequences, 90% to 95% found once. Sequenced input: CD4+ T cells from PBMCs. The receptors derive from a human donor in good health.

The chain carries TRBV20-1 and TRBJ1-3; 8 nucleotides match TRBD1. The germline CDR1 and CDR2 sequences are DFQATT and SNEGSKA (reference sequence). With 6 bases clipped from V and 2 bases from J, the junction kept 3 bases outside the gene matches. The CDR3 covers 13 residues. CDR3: CSATRGPGNTIYF. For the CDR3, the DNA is TGCAGTGCCACCAGGGGGCCTGGAAACACCATATATTTT.

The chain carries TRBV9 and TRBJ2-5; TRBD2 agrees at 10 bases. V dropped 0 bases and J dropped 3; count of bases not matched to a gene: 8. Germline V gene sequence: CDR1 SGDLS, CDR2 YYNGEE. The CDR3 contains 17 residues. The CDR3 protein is CASSVGSSGGGEETQYF. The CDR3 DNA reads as TGTGCCAGCAGCGTAGGGTCTAGCGGGGGTGGAGAAGAGACCCAGTACTTC.

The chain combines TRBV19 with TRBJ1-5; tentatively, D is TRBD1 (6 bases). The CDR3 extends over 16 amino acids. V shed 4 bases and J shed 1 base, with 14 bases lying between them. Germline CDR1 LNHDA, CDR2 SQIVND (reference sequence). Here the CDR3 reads CASSKKGRGSNQPQHF. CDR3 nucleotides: TGTGCCAGTAGTAAAAAGGGCAGGGGAAGCAATCAGCCCCAGCATTTT.

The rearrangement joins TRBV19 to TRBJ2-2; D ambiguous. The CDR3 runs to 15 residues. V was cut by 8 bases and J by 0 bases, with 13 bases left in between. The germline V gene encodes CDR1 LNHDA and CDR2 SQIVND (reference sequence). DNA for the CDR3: TGTGCCAGTTCCCGAGAAATAACGAACACCGGGGAGCTGTTTTTT. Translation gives CASSREITNTGELFF.

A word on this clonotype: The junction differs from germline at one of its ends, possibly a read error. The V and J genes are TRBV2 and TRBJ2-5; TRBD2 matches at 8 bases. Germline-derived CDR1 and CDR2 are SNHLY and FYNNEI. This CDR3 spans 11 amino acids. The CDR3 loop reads CASSLLAGLNF. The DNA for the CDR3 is TGTGCCAGCAGTCTGCTAGCGGGTTTGAACTTC.

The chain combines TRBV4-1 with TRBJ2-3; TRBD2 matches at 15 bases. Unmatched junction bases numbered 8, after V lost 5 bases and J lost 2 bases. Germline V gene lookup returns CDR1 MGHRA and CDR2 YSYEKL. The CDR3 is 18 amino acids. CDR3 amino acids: CASSRSGTSGGYTDTQYF. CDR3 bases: TGCGCCAGCAGCAGATCCGGGACTAGCGGGGGGTACACAGATACGCAGTATTTT.

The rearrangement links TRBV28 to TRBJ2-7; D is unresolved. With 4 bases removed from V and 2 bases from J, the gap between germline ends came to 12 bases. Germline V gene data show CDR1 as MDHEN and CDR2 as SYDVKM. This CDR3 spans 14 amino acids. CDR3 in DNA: TGTGCCAGCAGTTCCCCAGTTGGGACCTACGAGCAGTACTTC. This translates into CASSSPVGTYEQYF.

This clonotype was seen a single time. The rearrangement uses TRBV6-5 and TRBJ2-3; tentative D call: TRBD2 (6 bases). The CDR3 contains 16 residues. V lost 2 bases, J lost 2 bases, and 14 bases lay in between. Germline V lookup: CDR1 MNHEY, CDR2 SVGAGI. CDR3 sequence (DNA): TGTGCCAGCAGTTACGCCAATAGCGGCTACACAGATACGCAGTATTTT. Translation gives CASSYANSGYTDTQYF.

The CDR3 bases are TGCGCCAGCAGCCAAGATGAGGGTGGGGAGACCCAGTACTTC. Translation gives CASSQDEGGETQYF. V and J are TRBV4-3 and TRBJ2-5; a possible D gene is TRBD2 (5 bases). The CDR3 runs to 14 residues. Germline lookup yields CDR1 LGHNA and CDR2 YSLEER. Trimming pared 0 bases from V and 5 bases from J, leaving 10 bases between.

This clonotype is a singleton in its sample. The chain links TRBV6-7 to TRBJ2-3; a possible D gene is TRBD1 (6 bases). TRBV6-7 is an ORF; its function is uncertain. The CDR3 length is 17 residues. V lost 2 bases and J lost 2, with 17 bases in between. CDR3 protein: CASSYTLKDSLTDTQYF. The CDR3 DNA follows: TGTGCCAGCAGTTACACACTAAAGGACAGCCTCACAGATACGCAGTATTTT.

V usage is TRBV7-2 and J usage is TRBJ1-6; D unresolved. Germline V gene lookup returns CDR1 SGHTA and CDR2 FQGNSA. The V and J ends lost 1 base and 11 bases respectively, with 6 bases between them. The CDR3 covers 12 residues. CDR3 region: CASSLDLTPLHF. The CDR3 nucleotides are TGTGCCAGCAGCTTAGATTTGACACCCCTCCACTTT.

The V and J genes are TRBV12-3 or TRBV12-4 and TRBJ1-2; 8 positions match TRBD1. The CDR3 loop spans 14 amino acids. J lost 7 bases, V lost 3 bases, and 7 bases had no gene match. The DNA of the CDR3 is TGTGCCAGCAGTTTCGGACAGGGTGCGGGTGGCTACACCTTC. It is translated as CASSFGQGAGGYTF.

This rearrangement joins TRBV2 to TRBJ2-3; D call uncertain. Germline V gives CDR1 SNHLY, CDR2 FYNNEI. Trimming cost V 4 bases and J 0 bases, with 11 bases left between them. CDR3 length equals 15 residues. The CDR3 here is CASSVREISTDTQYF. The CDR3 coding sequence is TGTGCCAGCAGTGTTCGAGAGATTAGCACAGATACGCAGTATTTT.

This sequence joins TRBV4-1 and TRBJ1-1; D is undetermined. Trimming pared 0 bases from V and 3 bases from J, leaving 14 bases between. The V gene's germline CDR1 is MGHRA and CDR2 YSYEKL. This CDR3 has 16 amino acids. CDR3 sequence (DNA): TGCGCCAGCAGCCAAGAGGTAGCGGCCGGACACACTGAAGCTTTCTTT. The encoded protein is CASSQEVAAGHTEAFF.

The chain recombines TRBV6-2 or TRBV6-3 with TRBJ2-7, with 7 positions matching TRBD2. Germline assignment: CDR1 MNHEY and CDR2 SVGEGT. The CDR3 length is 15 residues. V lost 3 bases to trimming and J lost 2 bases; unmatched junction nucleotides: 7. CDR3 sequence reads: CASSYRAGLAYEQYF. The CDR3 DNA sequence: TGTGCCAGCAGTTATAGAGCGGGGCTTGCCTACGAGCAGTACTTC.

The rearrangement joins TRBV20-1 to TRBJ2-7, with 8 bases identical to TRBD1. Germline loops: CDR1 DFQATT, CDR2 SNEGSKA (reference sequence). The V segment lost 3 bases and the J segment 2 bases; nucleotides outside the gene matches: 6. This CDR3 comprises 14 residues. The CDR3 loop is CSASPGTGPYEQYF. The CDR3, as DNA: TGCAGTGCTAGTCCCGGGACAGGACCCTACGAGCAGTACTTC.

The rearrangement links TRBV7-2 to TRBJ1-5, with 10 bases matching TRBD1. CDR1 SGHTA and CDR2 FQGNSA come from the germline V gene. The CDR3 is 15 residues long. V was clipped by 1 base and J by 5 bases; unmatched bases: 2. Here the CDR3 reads CASSLVGTGDQPQHF. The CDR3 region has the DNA TGTGCCAGCAGCTTAGTTGGGACAGGGGATCAGCCCCAGCATTTT.

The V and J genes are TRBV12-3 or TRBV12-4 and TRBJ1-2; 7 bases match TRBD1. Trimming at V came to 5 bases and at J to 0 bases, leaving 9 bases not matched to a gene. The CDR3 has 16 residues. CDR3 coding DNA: TGTGCCAGCAGTATACTCTTCGGGACAGCTAACTATGGCTACACCTTC. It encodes CASSILFGTANYGYTF.

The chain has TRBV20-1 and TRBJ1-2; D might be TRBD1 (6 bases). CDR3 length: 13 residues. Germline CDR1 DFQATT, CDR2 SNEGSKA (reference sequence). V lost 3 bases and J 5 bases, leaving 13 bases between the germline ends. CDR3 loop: CSASTGTGYGYTF. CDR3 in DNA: TGCAGTGCTAGTACAGGGACTGGGTATGGCTACACCTTC.

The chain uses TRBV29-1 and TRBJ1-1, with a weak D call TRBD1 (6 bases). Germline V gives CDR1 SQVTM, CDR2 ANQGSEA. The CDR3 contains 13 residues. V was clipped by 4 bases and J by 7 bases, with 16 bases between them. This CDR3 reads CSVGGLREGEAFF. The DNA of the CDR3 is TGCAGCGTTGGGGGGCTTCGAGAAGGTGAAGCTTTCTTT.

The CDR3 sequence is CASSNPGMGALNTQYF. The CDR3 DNA follows: TGTGCCAGCAGCAACCCCGGTATGGGGGCCCTTAACACGCAGTATTTT. The rearrangement joins TRBV7-9 to TRBJ2-3; D is perhaps TRBD1 (6 bases). The CDR3 consists of 16 residues. CDR1 is SEHNR and CDR2 is FQNEAQ in the germline V gene (reference sequence). Trimming left V 5 bases short and J 9 bases short, with 24 bases between. Full variable domain (remainder filled in from reference TRBV7-9 and TRBJ2-3): DTGVSQNPRHKITKRGQNVTFRCDPISEHNRLYWYRQTLGQGPEFLTYFQNEAQLEKSRLLSDRFSAERPKGSFSTLEIQRTEQGDSAMYLCASSNPGMGALNTQYFGPGTRLTVL.

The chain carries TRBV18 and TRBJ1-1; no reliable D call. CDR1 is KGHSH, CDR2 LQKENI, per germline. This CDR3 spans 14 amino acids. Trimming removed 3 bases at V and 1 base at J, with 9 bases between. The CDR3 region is CASSPPSTNTEAFF. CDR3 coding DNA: TGTGCCAGCTCACCCCCGTCAACGAACACTGAAGCTTTCTTT.

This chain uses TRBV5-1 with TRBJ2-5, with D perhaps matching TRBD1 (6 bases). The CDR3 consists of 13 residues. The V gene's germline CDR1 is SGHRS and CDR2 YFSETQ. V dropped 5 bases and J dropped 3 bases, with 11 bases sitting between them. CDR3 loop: CASSPRGEETQYF. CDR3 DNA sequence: TGCGCCAGCAGTCCCAGGGGAGAAGAGACCCAGTACTTC.

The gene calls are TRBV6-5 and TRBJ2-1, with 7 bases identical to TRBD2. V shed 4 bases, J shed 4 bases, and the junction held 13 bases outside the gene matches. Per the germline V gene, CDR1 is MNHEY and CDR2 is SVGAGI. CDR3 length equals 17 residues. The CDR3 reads CASSSLGVRTRYNEQFF. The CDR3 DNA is TGTGCCAGCAGTTCCCTGGGGGTCAGGACTAGGTACAATGAGCAGTTCTTC.

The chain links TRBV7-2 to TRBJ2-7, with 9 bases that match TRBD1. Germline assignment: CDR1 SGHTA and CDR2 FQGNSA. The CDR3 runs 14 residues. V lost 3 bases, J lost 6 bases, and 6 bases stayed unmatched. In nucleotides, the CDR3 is TGTGCCAGCAGCTTTACCTCACAGGGGGCCGAGCAGTACTTC. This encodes CASSFTSQGAEQYF.